Listed here are 18 T cell receptor beta chains from one sample, sequenced in a study of blood T cell repertoires in COVID-19. Sequenced by immunoSEQ multiplex PCR; TCRdb stores in-frame clones only, minus some. The sample has over 70,000 clones, under 80% seen once. Sequenced input: peripheral blood. These receptors all come from an elderly woman with active or convalescent COVID-19.

This clone showed up just a few times. V gene TRBV27 combines with J gene TRBJ1-3, with TRBD1 matching 7 bases. Germline loops: CDR1 MNHEY, CDR2 SMNVEV (reference sequence). The CDR3 length is 17 residues. The V and J ends lost 2 bases and 0 bases, in that order; junction bases with no gene match: 7. The CDR3 bases are TGTGCCAGCAGTTTAGAGGAACAGGGGAGCTCTGGAAACACCATATATTTT. Translating it yields CASSLEEQGSSGNTIYF.

This clone was picked up one time. The chain combines TRBV19 with TRBJ1-1, with a weak D call TRBD1 (6 bases). The V and J ends lost 2 bases and 8 bases respectively, with 12 bases between them. The V gene's germline CDR1 is LNHDA and CDR2 SQIVND (reference sequence). This CDR3 is 13 amino acids long. CDR3 in amino acids: CASSITDRYEAFF. For the CDR3, the DNA is TGTGCCAGTAGTATAACGGACAGATACGAAGCTTTCTTT.

Of note for this clone: The same CDR3 is also encoded by other DNA sequences in this sample. The chain links TRBV7-9 to TRBJ2-7, with a possible D match to TRBD2 (5 bases). The ends were cut back, 3 bases at V and 4 bases at J, with 10 bases in the middle. This CDR3 contains 13 residues. CDR1 and CDR2 (germline): SEHNR, FQNEAQ (reference sequence). CDR3 sequence: CASSLGDGYEQYF. In DNA form, the CDR3 reads TGTGCCAGCAGCTTGGGAGACGGGTACGAGCAGTACTTC.

The genes are TRBV6-5 and TRBJ2-3; possibly TRBD1 for D (6 bases). Germline assignment: CDR1 MNHEY and CDR2 SVGAGI. There are 14 residues in the CDR3. CDR3 residues: CASPTQGNTDTQYF. The CDR3 DNA sequence: TGTGCATCCCCTACCCAGGGGAACACAGATACGCAGTATTTT.

The chain employs TRBV19 and TRBJ2-1; D remains ambiguous. V was pared by 9 bases and J by 0 bases, with 9 bases between. The CDR3 sequence is 13 residues long. The germline V gene encodes CDR1 LNHDA and CDR2 SQIVND (reference sequence). DNA for the CDR3: TGTGCCAGCCGGTCGAGCTCCTACAATGAGCAGTTCTTC. Translation gives CASRSSSYNEQFF.

This chain joins TRBV10-3 and TRBJ2-5, with TRBD1 matching over 7 bases. Germline CDR1 ENHRY, CDR2 SYGVKD. The CDR3 loop spans 16 amino acids. V lost 6 bases and J lost 5; bases outside the gene matches: 15. CDR3 in amino acids: CAISKETGRSDETQYF. CDR3 nucleotide sequence: TGTGCCATCAGCAAGGAGACAGGGCGAAGCGACGAGACCCAGTACTTC.

This clone has only a few counts. The rearrangement uses TRBV5-4 and TRBJ1-6, with a tentative D call TRBD1 (5 bases). CDR3 length equals 13 residues. Germline V lookup: CDR1 SGHNT, CDR2 YYREEE (reference sequence). V lost 0 bases and J 14 bases, leaving 12 bases between the germline ends. The CDR3 spells CASSLGGQTALHF. The CDR3 nucleotides are TGTGCCAGCAGCTTGGGAGGCCAGACAGCCCTCCACTTT. Combining the CDR3 with reference TRBV5-4 and TRBJ1-6 gives the whole variable domain ETGVTQSPTHLIKTRGQQVTLRCSSQSGHNTVSWYQQALGQGPQFIFQYYREEENGRGNFPPRFSGLQFPNYSSELNVNALELDDSALYLCASSLGGQTALHFGNGTRLTVT.

The J gene is TRBJ1-6, the V gene TRBV2, with a weak D call TRBD1 (5 bases). Germline V gene data show CDR1 as SNHLY and CDR2 as FYNNEI. The CDR3 sequence is 13 residues long. V lost 2 bases, J lost 7 bases, and 6 bases lay in between. The DNA for the CDR3 is TGTGCCAGCAGTGAACGACAGAATTCACCCCTCCACTTT. This encodes CASSERQNSPLHF.

The chain uses TRBV19 and TRBJ2-1; TRBD1 agrees at 7 bases. Germline V gene data show CDR1 as LNHDA and CDR2 as SQIVND (reference sequence). This CDR3 has 15 amino acids. The V segment lost 7 bases and the J segment 1 base; nucleotides outside the gene matches: 7. Here the CDR3 DNA reads TGTGCCAGTATGGACAGGCAGGGGTCCTACAATGAGCAGTTCTTC. It specifies CASMDRQGSYNEQFF.

V usage is TRBV2 and J usage is TRBJ1-1, with 7 bases fitting TRBD1. CDR1 and CDR2 from the germline V gene are SNHLY and FYNNEI. J gave up 3 bases and V 4 bases, and 11 bases lay outside the gene matches. The CDR3 covers 16 residues. CDR3 in amino acids: CASSVGTARRYTEAFF. The CDR3 coding sequence is TGTGCCAGCAGTGTGGGGACAGCCAGACGGTACACTGAAGCTTTCTTT.

This sequence joins TRBV5-4 and TRBJ2-1; 14 positions agree with TRBD2. V was pared by 4 bases and J by 4 bases, with 4 bases of the junction left unmatched. Germline V gene data show CDR1 as SGHNT and CDR2 as YYREEE (reference sequence). The length of the CDR3 is 16 residues. CDR3 sequence reads: CASSGRTSGGYNEQFF. CDR3 sequence (DNA): TGTGCCAGCAGCGGACGGACTAGCGGGGGGTACAATGAGCAGTTCTTC.

This clone was observed a single time. The chain combines TRBV7-9 with TRBJ1-3; D is unclear. Germline V gene sequence: CDR1 SEHNR, CDR2 FQNEAQ (reference sequence). V shed 2 bases and J shed 1 base, with 12 bases lying between them. There are 16 residues in the CDR3. The CDR3 region is CASSLFLVDSGNTIYF. The CDR3 DNA sequence: TGTGCCAGCAGCTTATTCTTGGTAGATTCTGGAAACACCATATATTTT.

In this sample, this clone turned up once. This sequence joins TRBV2 and TRBJ2-7; 12 nucleotides agree with TRBD1. In germline, CDR1 is SNHLY, CDR2 FYNNEI. CDR3 length: 16 amino acids. V trimming: 6 bases; J trimming: 9 bases; junction bases outside the gene matches: 15. The CDR3 DNA reads as TGTGCCAGCAGCGAAACCCCTTCCGGGACAGGGGGCGGGCAGTACTTC. Translated, it gives CASSETPSGTGGGQYF.

The CDR3 here is CATHSGGAWETQYF. The CDR3 DNA sequence: TGTGCCACGCATAGCGGGGGGGCCTGGGAGACCCAGTACTTC. J is TRBJ2-5 and V is TRBV10-3; 11 positions match TRBD2. From germline, CDR1 is ENHRY and CDR2 SYGVKD. The CDR3 is made up of 14 amino acids. V lost 10 bases, J lost 5 bases, and 9 bases stayed unmatched.

V and J are TRBV15 and TRBJ1-5; 7 bases fit TRBD1. Trimming removed 3 bases from V and 6 bases from J; junction bases left unmatched: 14. Germline V gene lookup returns CDR1 LNHNV and CDR2 YYDKDF (reference sequence). This CDR3 region has 17 residues. The CDR3 sequence is CATSSEYRGTFTQPQHF. DNA of the CDR3: TGTGCCACCAGCAGTGAATACAGGGGAACGTTCACTCAGCCCCAGCATTTT.

This clone was found a few times. This chain links TRBV6-2 or TRBV6-3 with TRBJ2-1; tentatively, D is TRBD1 (6 bases). Trimming stripped 2 bases from V and 3 bases from J, with 14 bases between. From germline, CDR1 is MNHEY and CDR2 SVGEGT. The CDR3 spans 16 residues. This CDR3 is CASSYGRRGNYNEQFF. In DNA, the CDR3 is TGTGCCAGCAGTTACGGGCGCAGGGGTAACTACAATGAGCAGTTCTTC.

The V gene is TRBV4-1, the J gene TRBJ2-7, with 8 bases fitting TRBD1. V was pared by 3 bases and J by 2 bases, with 3 bases of the junction left unmatched. Germline V gives CDR1 MGHRA, CDR2 YSYEKL. The CDR3 spans 14 residues. The CDR3 protein is CASSHIQGAYEQYF. DNA of the CDR3: TGCGCCAGCAGCCATATACAGGGGGCCTACGAGCAGTACTTC.

This rearrangement joins TRBV9 to TRBJ2-7; 11 bases are a match to TRBD2. V gave up 2 bases and J gave up 4 bases; unmatched junction bases: 5. This CDR3 region has 15 residues. Germline V lookup: CDR1 SGDLS, CDR2 YYNGEE. The DNA of the CDR3 is TGTGCCAGCAGCGTTAGCGGGGGGGCCTCTTACGAGCAGTACTTC. Protein: CASSVSGGASYEQYF. The whole variable domain, remainder taken from reference TRBV9 and TRBJ2-7, is DSGVTQTPKHLITATGQRVTLRCSPRSGDLSVYWYQQSLDQGLQFLIQYYNGEERAKGNILERFSAQQFPDLHSELNLSSLELGDSALYFCASSVSGGASYEQYFGPGTRLTVT.